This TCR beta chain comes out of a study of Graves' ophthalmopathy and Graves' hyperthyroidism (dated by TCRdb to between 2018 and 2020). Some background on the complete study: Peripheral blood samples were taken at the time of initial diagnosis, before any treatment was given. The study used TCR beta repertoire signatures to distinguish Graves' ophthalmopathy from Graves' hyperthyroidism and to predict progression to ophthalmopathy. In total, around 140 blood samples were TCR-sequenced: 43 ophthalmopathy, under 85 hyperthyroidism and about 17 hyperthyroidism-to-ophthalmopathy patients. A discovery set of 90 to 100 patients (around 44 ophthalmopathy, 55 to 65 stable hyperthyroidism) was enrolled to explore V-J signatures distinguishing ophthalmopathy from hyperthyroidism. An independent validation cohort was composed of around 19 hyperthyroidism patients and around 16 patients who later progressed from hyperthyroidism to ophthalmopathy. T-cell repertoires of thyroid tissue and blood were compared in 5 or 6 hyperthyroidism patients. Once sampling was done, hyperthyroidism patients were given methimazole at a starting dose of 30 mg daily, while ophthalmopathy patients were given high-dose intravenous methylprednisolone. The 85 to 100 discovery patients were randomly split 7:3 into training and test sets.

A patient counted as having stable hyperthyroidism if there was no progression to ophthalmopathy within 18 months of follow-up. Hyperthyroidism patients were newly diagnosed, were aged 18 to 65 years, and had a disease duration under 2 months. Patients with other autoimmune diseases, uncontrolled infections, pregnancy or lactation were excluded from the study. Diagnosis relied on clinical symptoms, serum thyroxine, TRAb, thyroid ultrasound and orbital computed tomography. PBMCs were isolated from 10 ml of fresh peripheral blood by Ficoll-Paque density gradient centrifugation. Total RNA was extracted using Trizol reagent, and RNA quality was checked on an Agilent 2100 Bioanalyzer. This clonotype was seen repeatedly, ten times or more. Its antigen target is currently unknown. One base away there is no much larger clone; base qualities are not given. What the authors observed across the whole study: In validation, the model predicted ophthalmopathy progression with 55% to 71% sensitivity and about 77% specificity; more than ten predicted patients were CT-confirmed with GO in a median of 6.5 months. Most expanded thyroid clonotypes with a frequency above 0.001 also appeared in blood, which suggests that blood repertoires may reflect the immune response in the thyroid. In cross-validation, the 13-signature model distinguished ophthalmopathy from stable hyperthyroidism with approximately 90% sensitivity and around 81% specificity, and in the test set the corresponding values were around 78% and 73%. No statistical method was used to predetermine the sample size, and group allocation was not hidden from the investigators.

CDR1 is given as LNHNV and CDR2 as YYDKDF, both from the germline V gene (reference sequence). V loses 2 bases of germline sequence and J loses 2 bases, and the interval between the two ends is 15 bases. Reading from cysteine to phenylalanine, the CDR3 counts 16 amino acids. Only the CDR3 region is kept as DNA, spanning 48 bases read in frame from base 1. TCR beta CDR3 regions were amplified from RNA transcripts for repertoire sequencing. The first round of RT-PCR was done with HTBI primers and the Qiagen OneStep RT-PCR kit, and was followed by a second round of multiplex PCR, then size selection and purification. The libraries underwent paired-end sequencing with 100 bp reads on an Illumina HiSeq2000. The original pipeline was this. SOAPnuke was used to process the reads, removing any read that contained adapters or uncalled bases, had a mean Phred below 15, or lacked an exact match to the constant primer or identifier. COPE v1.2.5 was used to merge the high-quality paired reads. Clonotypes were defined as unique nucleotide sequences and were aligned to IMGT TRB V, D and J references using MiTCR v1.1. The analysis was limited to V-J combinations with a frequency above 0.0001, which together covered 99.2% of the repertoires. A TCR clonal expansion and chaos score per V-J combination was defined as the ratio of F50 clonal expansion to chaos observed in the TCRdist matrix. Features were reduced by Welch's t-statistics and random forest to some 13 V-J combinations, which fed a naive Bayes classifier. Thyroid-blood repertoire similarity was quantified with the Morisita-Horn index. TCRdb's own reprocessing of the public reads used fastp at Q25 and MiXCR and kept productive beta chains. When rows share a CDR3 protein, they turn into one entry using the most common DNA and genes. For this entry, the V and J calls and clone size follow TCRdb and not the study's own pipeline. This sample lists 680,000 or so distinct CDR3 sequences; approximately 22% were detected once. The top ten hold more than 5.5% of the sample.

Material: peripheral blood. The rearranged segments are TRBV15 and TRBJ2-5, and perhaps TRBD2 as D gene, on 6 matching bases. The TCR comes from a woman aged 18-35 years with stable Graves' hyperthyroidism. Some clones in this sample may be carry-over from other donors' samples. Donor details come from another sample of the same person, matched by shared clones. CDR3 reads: CATSRTPGLIQETQYF. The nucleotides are TGTGCCACCAGCAGAACGCCGGGACTCATACAAGAGACCCAGTACTTC.